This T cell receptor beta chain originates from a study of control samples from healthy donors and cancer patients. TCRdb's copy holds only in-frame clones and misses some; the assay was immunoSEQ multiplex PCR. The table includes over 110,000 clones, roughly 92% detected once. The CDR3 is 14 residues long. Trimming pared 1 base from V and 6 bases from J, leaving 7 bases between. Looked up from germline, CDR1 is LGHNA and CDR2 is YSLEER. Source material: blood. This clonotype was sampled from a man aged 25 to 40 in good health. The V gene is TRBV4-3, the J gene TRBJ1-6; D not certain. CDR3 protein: CASSQGRINSPLHF. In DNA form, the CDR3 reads TGCGCCAGCAGCCAAGGGCGGATTAATTCACCCCTCCACTTT.